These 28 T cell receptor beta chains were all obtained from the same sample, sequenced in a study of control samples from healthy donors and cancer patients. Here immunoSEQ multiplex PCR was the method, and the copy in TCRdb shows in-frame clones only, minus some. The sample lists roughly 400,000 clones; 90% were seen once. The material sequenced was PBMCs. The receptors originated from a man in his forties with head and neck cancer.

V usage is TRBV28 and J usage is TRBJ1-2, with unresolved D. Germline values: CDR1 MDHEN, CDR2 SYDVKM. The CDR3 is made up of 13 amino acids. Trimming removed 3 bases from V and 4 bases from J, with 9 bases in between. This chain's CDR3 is CASSFGSSYGYTF. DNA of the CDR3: TGTGCCAGCAGTTTTGGCAGCTCCTATGGCTACACCTTC.

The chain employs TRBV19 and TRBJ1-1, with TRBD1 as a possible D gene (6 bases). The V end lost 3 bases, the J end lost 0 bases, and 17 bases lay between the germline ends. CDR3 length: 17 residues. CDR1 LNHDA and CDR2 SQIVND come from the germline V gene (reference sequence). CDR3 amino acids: CASSMYVTGDLNTEAFF. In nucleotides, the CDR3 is TGTGCCAGTAGTATGTATGTGACAGGAGACCTGAACACTGAAGCTTTCTTT.

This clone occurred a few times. In nucleotides, the CDR3 is TGTGCCAGCAGTTTTGGGCAGAAGCATTCACCCCTCCACTTT. This codes for CASSFGQKHSPLHF. The rearrangement uses TRBV27 and TRBJ1-6; unclear D gene. Germline V gene lookup returns CDR1 MNHEY and CDR2 SMNVEV (reference sequence). This CDR3 is built from 14 residues. V lost 3 bases and J 8 bases, leaving 11 bases between the germline ends.

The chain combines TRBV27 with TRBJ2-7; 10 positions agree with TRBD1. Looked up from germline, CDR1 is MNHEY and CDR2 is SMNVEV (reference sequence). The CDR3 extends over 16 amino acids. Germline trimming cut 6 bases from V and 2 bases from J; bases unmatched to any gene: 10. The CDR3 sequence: CASRQKPGQGTYEQYF. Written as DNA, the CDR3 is TGTGCCAGCAGACAAAAACCGGGACAGGGGACCTACGAGCAGTACTTC.

The CDR3 reads CATTPPVPVYEQFF. CDR3 DNA: TGTGCCACCACGCCCCCGGTGCCGGTCTATGAGCAGTTCTTC. The rearrangement joins TRBV25-1 to TRBJ2-1, with D unresolved. CDR1 and CDR2 (germline): MGHDK, SYGVNS. This CDR3 comprises 14 residues. The ends were cut back, 10 bases at V and 8 bases at J, with 21 bases in the middle.

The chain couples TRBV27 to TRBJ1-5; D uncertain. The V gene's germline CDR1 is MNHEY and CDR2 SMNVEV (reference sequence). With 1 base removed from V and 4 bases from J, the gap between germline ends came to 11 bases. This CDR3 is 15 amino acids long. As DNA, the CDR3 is TGTGCCAGCAGTTTATATGACGGGGTGAATCAGCCCCAGCATTTT. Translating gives CASSLYDGVNQPQHF.

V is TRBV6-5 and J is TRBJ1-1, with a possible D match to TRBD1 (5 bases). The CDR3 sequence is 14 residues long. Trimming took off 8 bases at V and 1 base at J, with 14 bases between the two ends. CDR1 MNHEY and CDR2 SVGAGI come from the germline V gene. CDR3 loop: CASYRGRKNTEAFF. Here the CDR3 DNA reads TGTGCCAGCTATCGGGGACGGAAGAACACTGAAGCTTTCTTT.

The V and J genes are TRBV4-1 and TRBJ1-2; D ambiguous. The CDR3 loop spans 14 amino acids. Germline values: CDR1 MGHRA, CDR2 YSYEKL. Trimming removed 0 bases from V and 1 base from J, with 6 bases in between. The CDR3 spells CASSQDPNNYGYTF. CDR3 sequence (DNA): TGCGCCAGCAGCCAAGATCCGAATAACTATGGCTACACCTTC.

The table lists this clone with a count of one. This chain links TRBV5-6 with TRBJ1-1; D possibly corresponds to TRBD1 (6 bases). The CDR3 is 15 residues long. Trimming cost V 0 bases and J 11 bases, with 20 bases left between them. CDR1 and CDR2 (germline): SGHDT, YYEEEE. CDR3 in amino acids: CASSLVGRGRAGAFF. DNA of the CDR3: TGTGCCAGCAGCTTGGTGGGCAGGGGACGAGCGGGGGCTTTCTTT.

The DNA of the CDR3 is TGCGCCAGCAGCTTGTCTAGCGGGAGCTATGAGCAGTTCTTC. This sequence encodes CASSLSSGSYEQFF. The chain joins TRBV5-1 to TRBJ2-1, with 10 bases aligning to TRBD2. V trimming: 1 base; J trimming: 8 bases; junction bases outside the gene matches: 3. CDR1 and CDR2 (germline): SGHRS, YFSETQ. CDR3 length: 14 residues. The full variable domain, its missing parts supplied by reference TRBV5-1 and TRBJ2-1, is KAGVTQTPRYLIKTRGQQVTLSCSPISGHRSVSWYQQTPGQGLQFLFEYFSETQRNKGNFPGRFSGRQFSNSRSEMNVSTLELGDSALYLCASSLSSGSYEQFFGPGTRLTVL.

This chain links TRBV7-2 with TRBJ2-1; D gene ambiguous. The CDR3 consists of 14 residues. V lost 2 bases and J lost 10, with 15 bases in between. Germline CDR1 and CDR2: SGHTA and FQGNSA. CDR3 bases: TGTGCCAGCAGCTTAACCGCCACAGAGACAGAGCAGTTCTTC. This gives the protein CASSLTATETEQFF.

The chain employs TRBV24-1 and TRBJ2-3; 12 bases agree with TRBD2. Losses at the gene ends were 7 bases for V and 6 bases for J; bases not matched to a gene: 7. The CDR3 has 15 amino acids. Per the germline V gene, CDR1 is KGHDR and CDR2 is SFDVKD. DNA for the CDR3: TGTGCCACCAGGACTAGCGGGGGAGGAGGCGATACGCAGTATTTT. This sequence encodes CATRTSGGGGDTQYF.

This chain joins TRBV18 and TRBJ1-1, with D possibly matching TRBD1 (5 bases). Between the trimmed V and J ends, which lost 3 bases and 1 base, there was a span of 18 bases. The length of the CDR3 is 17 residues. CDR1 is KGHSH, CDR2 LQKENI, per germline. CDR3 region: CASSPVRGGAANTEAFF. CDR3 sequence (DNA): TGTGCCAGCTCACCGGTTAGAGGAGGGGCGGCGAACACTGAAGCTTTCTTT.

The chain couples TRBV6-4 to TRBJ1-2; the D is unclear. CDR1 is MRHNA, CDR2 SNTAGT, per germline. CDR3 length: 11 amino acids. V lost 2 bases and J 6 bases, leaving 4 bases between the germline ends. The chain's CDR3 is CASSDSDGYTF. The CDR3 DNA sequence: TGTGCCAGCAGTGACAGTGATGGCTACACCTTC.

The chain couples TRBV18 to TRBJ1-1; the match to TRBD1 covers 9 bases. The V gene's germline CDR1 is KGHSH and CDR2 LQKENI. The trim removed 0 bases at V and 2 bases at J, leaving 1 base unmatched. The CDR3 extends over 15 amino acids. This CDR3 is CASSPPDRGNTEAFF. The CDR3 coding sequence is TGTGCCAGCTCACCACCGGACAGGGGAAACACTGAAGCTTTCTTT.

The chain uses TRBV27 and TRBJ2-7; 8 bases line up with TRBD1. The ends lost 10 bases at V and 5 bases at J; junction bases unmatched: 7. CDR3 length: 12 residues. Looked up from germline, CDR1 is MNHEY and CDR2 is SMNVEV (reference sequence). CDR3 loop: CATKTGANEQYF. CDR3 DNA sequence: TGTGCCACCAAGACAGGGGCCAACGAGCAGTACTTC.

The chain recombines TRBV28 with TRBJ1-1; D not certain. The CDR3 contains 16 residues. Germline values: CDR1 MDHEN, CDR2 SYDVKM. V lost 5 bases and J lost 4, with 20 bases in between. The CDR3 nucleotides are TGTGCCAGCAGTGATAATAGAGGGATGAGAGTCACTGAAGCTTTCTTT. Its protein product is CASSDNRGMRVTEAFF.

The CDR3 nucleotides are TGTGCCAGTAGTATAGACAGGGGGCGATTCACCGGGGAGCTGTTTTTT. Its translation is CASSIDRGRFTGELFF. The V call is TRBV19, the J call TRBJ2-2; the match to TRBD1 covers 8 bases. This CDR3 comprises 16 residues. V lost 0 bases, J lost 4 bases, and 4 bases stayed unmatched. Germline V gene sequence: CDR1 LNHDA, CDR2 SQIVND (reference sequence).

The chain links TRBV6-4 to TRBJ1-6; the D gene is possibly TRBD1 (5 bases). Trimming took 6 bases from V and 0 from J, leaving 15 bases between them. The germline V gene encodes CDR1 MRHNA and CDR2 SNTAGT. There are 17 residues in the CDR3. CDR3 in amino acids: CASSAIAGSSYNSPLHF. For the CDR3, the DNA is TGTGCCAGCAGCGCCATTGCAGGGAGCTCCTATAATTCACCCCTCCACTTT.

As DNA, the CDR3 is TGTGCCACCAGTGATTCTAGCGGGGGGGCCAACAATGAGCAGTTCTTC. It codes for CATSDSSGGANNEQFF. This chain connects TRBV24-1 to TRBJ2-1; 12 positions match TRBD2. Trimming removed 2 bases from V and 5 bases from J; junction bases left unmatched: 3. CDR3 length: 16 residues. Germline V lookup: CDR1 KGHDR, CDR2 SFDVKD.

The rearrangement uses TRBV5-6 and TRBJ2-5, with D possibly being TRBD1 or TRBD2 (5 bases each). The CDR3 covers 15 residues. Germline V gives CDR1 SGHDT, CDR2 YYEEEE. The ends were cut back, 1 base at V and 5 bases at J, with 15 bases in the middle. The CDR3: CASSLMIGGVETQYF. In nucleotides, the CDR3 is TGTGCCAGCAGCTTGATGATTGGGGGAGTTGAGACCCAGTACTTC. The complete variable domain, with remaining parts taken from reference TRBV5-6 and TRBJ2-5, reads DAGVTQSPTHLIKTRGQQVTLRCSPKSGHDTVSWYQQALGQGPQFIFQYYEEEERQRGNFPDRFSGHQFPNYSSELNVNALLLGDSALYLCASSLMIGGVETQYFGPGTRLLVL.

CDR3 in amino acids: CASSDGLVRNEQFF. The CDR3 DNA follows: TGTGCCAGCAGTGATGGACTAGTTAGGAATGAGCAGTTCTTC. V and J are TRBV9 and TRBJ2-1, with 7 bases lining up with TRBD2. This CDR3 contains 14 residues. Trimming cost V 5 bases and J 7 bases; bases outside gene matches: 9. Looked up from germline, CDR1 is SGDLS and CDR2 is YYNGEE.

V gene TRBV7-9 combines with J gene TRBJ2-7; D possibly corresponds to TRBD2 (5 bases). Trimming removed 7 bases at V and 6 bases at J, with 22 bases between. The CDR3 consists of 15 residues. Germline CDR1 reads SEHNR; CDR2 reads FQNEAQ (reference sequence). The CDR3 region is CASTPFGEIGFEQYF. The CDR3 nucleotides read TGTGCCAGCACCCCGTTCGGGGAAATCGGGTTCGAGCAGTACTTC. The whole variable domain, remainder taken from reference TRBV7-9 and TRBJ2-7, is DTGVSQNPRHKITKRGQNVTFRCDPISEHNRLYWYRQTLGQGPEFLTYFQNEAQLEKSRLLSDRFSAERPKGSFSTLEIQRTEQGDSAMYLCASTPFGEIGFEQYFGPGTRLTVT.

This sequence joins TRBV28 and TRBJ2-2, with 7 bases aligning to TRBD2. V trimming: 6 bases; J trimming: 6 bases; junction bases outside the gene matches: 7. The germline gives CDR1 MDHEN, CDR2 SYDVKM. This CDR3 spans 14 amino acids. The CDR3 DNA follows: TGTGCCAGCAGGCACGCTCGGGGGGCCGGGGAGCTGTTTTTT. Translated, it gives CASRHARGAGELFF.

The CDR3 reads CASSLARDSYGYTF. DNA of the CDR3: TGTGCCAGCAGCCTAGCTAGGGACAGTTATGGCTACACCTTC. The V call is TRBV5-4, the J call TRBJ1-2; 7 bases align to TRBD1. Germline CDR1 is SGHNT and CDR2 is YYREEE (reference sequence). V lost 4 bases and J lost 5; bases outside the gene matches: 8. The CDR3 totals 14 residues.

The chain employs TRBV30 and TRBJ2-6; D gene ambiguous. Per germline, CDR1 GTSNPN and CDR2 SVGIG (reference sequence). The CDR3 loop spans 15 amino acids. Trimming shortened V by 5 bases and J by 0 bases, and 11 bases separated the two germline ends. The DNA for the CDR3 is TGTGCCTGGCTATTTGGGAACTCTGGGGCCAACGTCCTGACTTTC. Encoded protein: CAWLFGNSGANVLTF.

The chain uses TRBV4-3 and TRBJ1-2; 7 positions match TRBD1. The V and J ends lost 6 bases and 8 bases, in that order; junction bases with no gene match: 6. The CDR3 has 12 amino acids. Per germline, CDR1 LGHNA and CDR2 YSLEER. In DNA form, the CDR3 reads TGCGCCAGCAGTCAGGGGGGGGCCGGCTACACCTTC. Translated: CASSQGGAGYTF.

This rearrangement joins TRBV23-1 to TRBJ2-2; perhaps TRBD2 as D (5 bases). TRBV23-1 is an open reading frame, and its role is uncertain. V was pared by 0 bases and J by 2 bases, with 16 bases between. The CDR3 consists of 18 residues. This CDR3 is CASSQSGRGQANTGELFF. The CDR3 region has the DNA TGCGCCAGCAGTCAATCGGGAAGAGGGCAGGCAAACACCGGGGAGCTGTTTTTT.